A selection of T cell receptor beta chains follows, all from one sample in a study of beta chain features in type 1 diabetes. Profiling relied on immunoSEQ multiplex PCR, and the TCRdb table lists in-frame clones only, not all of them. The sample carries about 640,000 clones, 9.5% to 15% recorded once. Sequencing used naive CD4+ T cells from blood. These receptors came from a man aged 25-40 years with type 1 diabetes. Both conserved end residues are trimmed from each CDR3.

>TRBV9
ASSPHAGTVTDTQY
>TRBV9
ASSAAGQGRTEAF
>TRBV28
ASSSPLKGVNEQF
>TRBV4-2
ASSQSPGQPGELF
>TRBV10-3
AIRQGERGDNSPLH
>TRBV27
ASRSGTANEKLF
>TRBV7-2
ASSLYASTDTQY
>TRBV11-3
ASSSGRDRGNEQY
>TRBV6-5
ASSYNFQGLGETQY
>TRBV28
ASSSGTGWINEQF
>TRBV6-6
ASSYARDAGYT
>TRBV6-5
ASSYGGGPNQPQH
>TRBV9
ASSPSSGTEAF
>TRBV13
ASSLGGGNTEAF
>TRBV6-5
ASSRGRQGYGYT
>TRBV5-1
ASSFQGLAGGYEQF
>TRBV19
ASSEGGDSPLH
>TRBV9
ASSPGETQY
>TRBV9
ASSALAGQAKNEQF
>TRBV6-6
ASSYGEGTNEKLF
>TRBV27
ASSSSGFNTGELF
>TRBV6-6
ASSRHTDTQY
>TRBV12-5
ASGHNQPQH
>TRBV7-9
ASSLGLSSYEQY
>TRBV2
ASSEALGINEQF
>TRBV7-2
ASSLVGAGELF
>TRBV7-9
ASSSGRGPQH
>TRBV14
ASSHRGSSSYNEQF
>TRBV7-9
ASSFIGRGTEAF
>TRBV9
ASSRDRGNEKLF
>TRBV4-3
ASSPGLARTTDTQY
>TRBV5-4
ASSGGRGGSWGDTQY
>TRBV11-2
ASSLGGVPNEQF
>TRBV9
ASSQDSYGYT
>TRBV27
ASRGAVTDTQY
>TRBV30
AWSPTNYGYT
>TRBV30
AWSLLTGGKSPLH
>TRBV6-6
ASSRDQGNEKLF
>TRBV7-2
ASSLQGAGEQY
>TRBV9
ASSVEGRRNSPLH
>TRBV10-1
ASSESTSGGNEQY
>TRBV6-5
ASSYGTSGGEQY